The rows below give T cell receptor beta chains drawn from one sample of a study of blood T cell repertoires in COVID-19. The table came from immunoSEQ multiplex PCR; TCRdb's copy has only in-frame clones and leaves some out. The profile shows 250,000 or so clones, roughly 86% of them singletons. Source material: PBMCs or T cells enriched from blood (not recorded which). These receptors all stem from a woman younger than 30 who had recovered from COVID-19. CDR3s include the opening cysteine and the closing phenylalanine or tryptophan. A D gene is named only where the DNA matches it firmly. Some rows have no size entry. The others give once, few or many, or a class for an expanded clone.

CDR3	DNA	V	J	D	size
CASTNRTGTHGYTF	TGCGCCAGCACGAATAGGACAGGGACCCATGGCTACACCTTC	TRBV5-1	TRBJ1-2	TRBD1	NA
CASSVASGDSYEQYF	TGTGCCAGCAGCGTCGCTAGCGGGGATTCCTACGAGCAGTACTTC	TRBV9	TRBJ2-7	TRBD2	NA
CASSLLAGISQETQYF	TGTGCCAGCAGCTTACTAGCGGGGATTTCACAAGAGACCCAGTACTTC	TRBV5-6	TRBJ2-5	TRBD2	NA
CASSFPPRGGGGHEQYF	TGTGCCAGCAGCTTTCCTCCTCGGGGCGGGGGGGGCCACGAGCAGTACTTC	TRBV7-9	TRBJ2-7	TRBD2	once
CASSYRGHGTDTQYF	TGCGCCAGCAGCTACAGGGGGCATGGCACAGATACGCAGTATTTT	TRBV5-1	TRBJ2-3	TRBD1	NA
CASSPTGEETQYF	TGTGCCAGCAGTCCGACTGGAGAAGAGACCCAGTACTTC	TRBV28	TRBJ2-5	NA	NA
CASSEYARQRETQYF	TGTGCCAGCAGTGAATATGCCCGCCAGCGGGAGACCCAGTACTTC	TRBV25-1	TRBJ2-5	NA	NA
CASSLDRESYEQYF	TGTGCCAGCAGCCTCGACAGAGAATCCTACGAGCAGTACTTC	TRBV7-2	TRBJ2-7	NA	once
CASSFGTEAFF	TGTGCCAGCAGCTTCGGCACTGAAGCTTTCTTT	TRBV7-2	TRBJ1-1	NA	NA
CAWSDRVDTEAFF	TGTGCCTGGAGTGACAGGGTAGACACTGAAGCTTTCTTT	TRBV30	TRBJ1-1	NA	NA
CASSQDWGQNSPLHF	TGCGCCAGCAGCCAAGATTGGGGGCAAAATTCACCCCTCCACTTT	TRBV4-1	TRBJ1-6	NA	NA
CASSLGAGTWNEQYF	TGTGCCAGCAGCTTAGGGGCAGGGACATGGAACGAGCAGTACTTC	TRBV7-9	TRBJ2-7	NA	few
CASSQDRSSGTYNEQFF	TGCGCCAGCAGCCAAGATCGCTCCTCGGGGACCTACAATGAGCAGTTCTTC	TRBV4-1	TRBJ2-1	NA	once
CASRNRDHPIEAFF	TGTGCCAGCAGGAACAGGGACCACCCAATTGAAGCTTTCTTT	TRBV11-2	TRBJ1-1	NA	NA
CASSPVTGQHTYEQYF	TGTGCCAGCTCACCTGTGACAGGACAGCACACCTACGAGCAGTACTTC	TRBV18	TRBJ2-7	NA	NA
CASSVGDYNEQFF	TGTGCCAGCAGCGTAGGAGACTACAATGAGCAGTTCTTC	TRBV9	TRBJ2-1	NA	NA
CASSALGQSSYNSPLHF	TGTGCCAGTAGTGCCCTAGGACAGAGCTCCTATAATTCACCCCTCCACTTT	TRBV19	TRBJ1-6	NA	NA
CASSPTGSGTDTQYF	TGTGCCAGCTCTCCCACGGGATCAGGAACAGATACGCAGTATTTT	TRBV18	TRBJ2-3	NA	NA
CASSLEGGPRDNEQFF	TGTGCCAGCAGCTTAGAGGGGGGGCCTAGGGACAATGAGCAGTTCTTC	TRBV7-9	TRBJ2-1	NA	NA
CASSQQGGAGYNEQFF	TGTGCCAGCAGTCAGCAGGGGGGAGCCGGCTACAATGAGCAGTTCTTC	TRBV7-3	TRBJ2-1	NA	once
CASSITGGGNNEQFF	TGTGCCAGCAGTATTACTGGGGGCGGCAACAATGAGCAGTTCTTC	TRBV2	TRBJ2-1	NA	NA
CSARSSYEQYF	TGCAGTGCAAGATCTAGCTACGAGCAGTACTTC	TRBV20-1	TRBJ2-7	NA	NA
CASSTRLAGPYEQYF	TGTGCCAGCAGCACAAGACTAGCGGGACCCTACGAGCAGTACTTC	TRBV27	TRBJ2-7	TRBD2	NA
CASSLGLAGVETDTQYF	TGTGCCAGCAGCCTGGGACTAGCGGGGGTAGAGACAGATACGCAGTATTTT	TRBV5-8	TRBJ2-3	TRBD2	NA
CASSPTGTGSEKLFF	TGTGCCAGCAGCCCGACAGGGACCGGCAGTGAAAAACTGTTTTTT	TRBV11-2	TRBJ1-4	TRBD1	NA
CASRDSQGTGELFF	TGTGCCAGTAGGGACTCCCAAGGCACCGGGGAGCTGTTTTTT	TRBV19	TRBJ2-2	NA	NA
CASSVVPRSSYNEQFF	TGTGCCAGCAGCGTAGTTCCGAGAAGCTCCTACAATGAGCAGTTCTTC	TRBV9	TRBJ2-1	NA	NA
CASIGNRVPTGELFF	TGTGCCAGCATCGGGAATAGGGTTCCCACCGGGGAGCTGTTTTTT	TRBV2	TRBJ2-2	NA	NA